One T cell receptor beta chain is described in this entry. For each patient, 1 to 8 samples were obtained, pretreatment and on-treatment. Profiling relied on immunoSEQ multiplex PCR, and the TCRdb table lists in-frame clones only, not all of them. Of 30,000 to 40,000 clones detected, over 75% appear once; the ten largest clones hold more than 6.5%. This entry comes from a study of PD-L1 blockade in urothelial cancer. About the study: The patients first took atezolizumab in the mid-2010s, receiving 1,200 mg intravenously every 3 weeks. It was at 3 weeks (second dose) and 6 weeks after treatment start that blood was analyzed. Median T cell yield per blood sample was more than 120,000 cells.

The CDR3 is 19 residues long. V gave up 0 bases and J gave up 7 bases; unmatched junction bases: 20. Germline V gives CDR1 GTSNPN, CDR2 SVGIG (reference sequence). The chain links TRBV30 to TRBJ2-7; 11 positions agree with TRBD2. This specimen was PBMCs, taken around atezolizumab (anti-PD-L1) treatment. The receptor comes from a man aged 70 or older with urothelial cancer. Here the CDR3 reads CAWSVKPLGLAVLNGEQYF. The CDR3 DNA follows: TGTGCCTGGAGTGTAAAGCCGTTGGGACTAGCGGTCCTGAATGGGGAGCAGTACTTC.